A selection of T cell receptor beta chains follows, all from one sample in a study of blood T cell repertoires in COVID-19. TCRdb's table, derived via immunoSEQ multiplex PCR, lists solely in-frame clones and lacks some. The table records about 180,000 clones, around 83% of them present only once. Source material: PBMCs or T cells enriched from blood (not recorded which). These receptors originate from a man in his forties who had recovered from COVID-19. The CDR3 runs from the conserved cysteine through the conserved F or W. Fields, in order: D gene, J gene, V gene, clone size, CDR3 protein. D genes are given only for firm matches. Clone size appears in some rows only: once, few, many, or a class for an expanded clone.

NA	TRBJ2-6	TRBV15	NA	CATSREHGEPSGANVLTF
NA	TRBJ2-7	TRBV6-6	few	CASRGAGGGATYEQYF
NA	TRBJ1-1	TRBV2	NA	CASSELWGSAFF
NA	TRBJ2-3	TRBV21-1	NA	CASSKAGLAGSEDTQYF
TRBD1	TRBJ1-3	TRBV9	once	CASSGGQDGNTIYF
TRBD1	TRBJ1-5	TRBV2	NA	CASSHLDRQRMPQHF
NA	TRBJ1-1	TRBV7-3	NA	CASSLFPGGTEAFF
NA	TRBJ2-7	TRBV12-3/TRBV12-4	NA	CASSLRESYEQYF
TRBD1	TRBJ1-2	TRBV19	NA	CASSKGQGSSFNYGYTF
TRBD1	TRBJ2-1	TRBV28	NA	CASSPLGTANEQFF
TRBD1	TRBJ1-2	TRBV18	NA	CASSTKSGTGAISYGYTF
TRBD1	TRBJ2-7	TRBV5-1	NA	CASSHWDRGAVSYEQYF
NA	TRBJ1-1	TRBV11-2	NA	CASSIFRDTEAFF
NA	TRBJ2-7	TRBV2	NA	CASSEALGLAGRYYEQYF
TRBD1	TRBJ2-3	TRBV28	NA	CASSLGLRTGSTDTQYF
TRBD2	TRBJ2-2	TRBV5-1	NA	CASSTGAGVNTGELFF
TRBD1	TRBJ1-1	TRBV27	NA	CASSINSGGTEAFF
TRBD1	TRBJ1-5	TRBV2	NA	CASSESGGSNQPQHF
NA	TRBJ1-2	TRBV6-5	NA	CASSKQTETYGYTF
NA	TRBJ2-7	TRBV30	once	CAWIEGPEEQYF
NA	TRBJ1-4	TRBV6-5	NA	CAPARGRDEKLFF
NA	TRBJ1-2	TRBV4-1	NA	CASSHAGVNYGYTF
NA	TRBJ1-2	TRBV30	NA	CAWSVGGTYGYTF
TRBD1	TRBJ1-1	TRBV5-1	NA	CASSFDRATEAFF
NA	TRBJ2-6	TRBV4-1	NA	CASSQGAGVGANVLTF
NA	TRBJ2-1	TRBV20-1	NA	CSATQKQFF
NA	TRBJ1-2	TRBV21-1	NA	CASSLTGSRGYTF
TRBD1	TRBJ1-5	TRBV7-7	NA	CASSDLRTGGGNQPQHF
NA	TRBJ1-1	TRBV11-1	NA	CASQGGWNTEAFF
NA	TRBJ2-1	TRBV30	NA	CAWSGGDEQFF
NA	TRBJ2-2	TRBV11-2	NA	CASSLSTNTGELFF
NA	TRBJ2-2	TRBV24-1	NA	CATSDLGGQNTGELFF
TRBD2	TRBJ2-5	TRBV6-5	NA	CASSRSSGGQETQYF
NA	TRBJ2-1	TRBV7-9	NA	CASSLRGIANNEQFF
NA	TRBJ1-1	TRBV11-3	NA	CASSHRILREAAEAFF
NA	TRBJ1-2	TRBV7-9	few	CASRGEGPGYTF
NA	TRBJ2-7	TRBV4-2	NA	CASSQGTNGRNREQYF
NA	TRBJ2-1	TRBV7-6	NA	CASSRYRTEQFF
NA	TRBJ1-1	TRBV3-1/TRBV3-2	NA	CASSPIQNTEAFF
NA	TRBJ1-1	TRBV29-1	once	CSVGGHSTFEAFF
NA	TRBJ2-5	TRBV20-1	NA	CSASPGETQYF
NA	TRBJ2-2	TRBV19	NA	CASSIDRNTGELFF
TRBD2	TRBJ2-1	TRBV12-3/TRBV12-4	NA	CATLTGGEQFF
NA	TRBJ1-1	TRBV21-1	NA	CASSGTTMNTEAFF
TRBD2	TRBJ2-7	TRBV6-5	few	CASKREGTHYEQYF
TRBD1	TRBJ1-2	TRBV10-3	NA	CAISEFTGGGYGYTF